This T cell receptor beta chain was identified during a study of Ad26.COV2.S vaccination and SARS-CoV-2 variants. Findings of the study overall: Vaccinees reportedly had broad spike-specific CD8+ and CD4+ T cell responses.

This clone showed up just a few times. Its antigen remains unidentified. Profiling relied on immunoSEQ multiplex PCR, and the TCRdb table lists in-frame clones only, not all of them. The sample lists 300,000 to 350,000 clones, less than 90% occurring once. As for treatment: 19 received Ad26.COV2.S at low or high dose, single or two shots; roughly 5 received placebo; per-sample allocation not given. Following the first vaccine or placebo injection, samples were taken on day 63. The CDR3 contains 14 residues. V was shortened by 3 bases and J by 3 bases, with 7 bases between the two germline ends. CDR1 KGHDR and CDR2 SFDVKD come from the germline V gene.

This TCR came from a person aged 18-65 years who received the Ad26.COV2.S COVID-19 vaccine or a placebo. The material was peripheral blood, obtained in a trial of Ad26.COV2.S vaccine versus placebo. This chain links TRBV24-1 with TRBJ2-2, with D possibly TRBD1 on 5 matching bases. CDR3 coding DNA: TGTGCCACCAGTGATCCCAGGGACACCGGGGAGCTGTTTTTT. It translates to CATSDPRDTGELFF.